This TCR beta chain was recovered during a study of blood T cell repertoires in COVID-19 (dated by TCRdb to 2019 to 2021). For the wider study: Samples from collaborators originated in the United States, Italy and Spain and spanned both the acute and convalescent phases of COVID-19. The prospective study material was composed of cDNA or gDNA derived from T cells, B-cell-depleted T cells, or PBMCs. The dataset comprised deeply sampled blood TCRbeta repertoires from subjects exposed to, actively infected with, or recovered from COVID-19. The repertoires were made available in a free public database intended to serve as a resource for research on the immune response to SARS-CoV-2. The samples were drawn from the first 160 participants of the ongoing ImmuneRACE study and from 1,254 subjects provided by 6 global collaborators. The sample metadata nearly always contained a de-identified subject ID, COVID-19 status, age in years and sex. HLA class I and class II types, where available, came from metadata supplied by the sample provider rather than from assay-based typing. Overall results and qualifications from the work: The amount of clinical and demographic metadata varied by source and participant and was provided uncurated.

Each collaborating institution followed its own protocols to collect whole blood in K2EDTA tubes. For TCRbeta analysis, collaborator samples were shipped as frozen whole blood, as isolated PBMCs, or as DNA extracted from either sample type. The junction carries 15 bases between V and J, which are trimmed by 0 bases and 7 bases respectively. The germline V gene encodes CDR1 ENHRY and CDR2 SYGVKD. Measured from the cysteine to the phenylalanine, the CDR3 is 15 residues long. Of all the DNA, just the CDR3 is kept, 45 bases in frame from base 1. With respect to this clone: Its target antigen remains unknown. Base qualities are not at hand, and no much larger clone is one base apart.

TCRbeta CDR3 regions were amplified from genomic DNA by means of the immunoSEQ Assay, a bias-controlled multiplex PCR. As for the authors' bioinformatics: Within the assay, amplification of reference gene primers was used to estimate how many nucleated cells each sample contained. To quantify the absolute abundance of each unique TCRbeta CDR3 rearrangement, sequence reads were collapsed and filtered. For each sample, productive Simpson clonality was calculated as the square root of Simpson's diversity index over productive rearrangements. This is the immuneACCESS table as TCRdb keeps it, with only in-frame sequences that have V and J called. A part of the clones is gone; compared with another copy, unresolved V genes explain less than half, and the rest is unexplained. The V and J calls and clone size come from that table; D and trimming were worked out from the DNA. In all, the sample holds tens of thousands of clones, and around 80% of those were seen once. The ten largest clonotypes hold around 27% of the sample.

Sequenced: peripheral blood. Recombination linked TRBV10-3 to TRBJ1-2; the D segment could be TRBD1, given 5 matching bases. The TCR comes from a woman of 80 years or more with active or convalescent COVID-19. The base sequence is TGTGCCATCAGTGAGTCAGGCAGGGCGCCCCTTGGCTACACCTTC. Its protein is CAISESGRAPLGYTF.